This T cell receptor (beta chain) was found in a study of blood T cell repertoires in COVID-19. Looking at the study overall: Collection of acute and convalescent COVID-19 samples took place in the United States, Italy and Spain. Nucleic acid was either cDNA or gDNA, and it came from T cells, B-cell-depleted T cells, or PBMCs.

Concerning this clone: This sample also contains other DNA sequences that code for the same CDR3.

In the authors' workflow: Amplifying reference gene primers gave estimates of nucleated cell counts. The data were produced by immunoSEQ multiplex PCR, yet TCRdb's version contains in-frame clones alone and is incomplete. The V and J calls and the clone size are those of that table, but D and trimming were determined from the DNA. The sample gives approximately 220,000 clones, approximately 90% of which show up once; just over 0.7% is in the top ten. This clonotype was sampled from a man between 35 and 55 years old with acute or convalescent COVID-19. The sequenced sample consisted of peripheral blood.

The CDR3 DNA reads TGTGCCAGCTCACCAGGAGGTTCCTACAATGAGCAGTTCTTC. Translated, it gives CASSPGGSYNEQFF. The genes are TRBV18 and TRBJ2-1, with D tentatively TRBD2 (5 bases). The length of the CDR3 is 14 residues. CDR1 is KGHSH and CDR2 is LQKENI in the germline V gene. The V end was cut by 2 bases, the J end by 1 base, with 6 bases between.